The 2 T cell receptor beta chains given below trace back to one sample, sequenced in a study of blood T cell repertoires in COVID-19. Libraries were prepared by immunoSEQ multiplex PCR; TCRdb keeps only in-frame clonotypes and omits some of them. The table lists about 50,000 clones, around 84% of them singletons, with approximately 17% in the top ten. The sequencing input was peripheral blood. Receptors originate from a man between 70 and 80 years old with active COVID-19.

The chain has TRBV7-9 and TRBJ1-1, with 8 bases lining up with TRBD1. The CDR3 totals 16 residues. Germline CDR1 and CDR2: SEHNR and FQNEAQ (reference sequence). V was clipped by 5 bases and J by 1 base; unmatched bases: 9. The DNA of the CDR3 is TGTGCCAGCAGCCCGCAGGGGGCGGCGGGGAACACTGAAGCTTTCTTT. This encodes CASSPQGAAGNTEAFF.

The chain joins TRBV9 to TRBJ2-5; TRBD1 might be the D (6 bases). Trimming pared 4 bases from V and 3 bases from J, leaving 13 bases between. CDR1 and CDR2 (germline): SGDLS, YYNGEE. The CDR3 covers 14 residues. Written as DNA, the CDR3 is TGTGCCAGCAGCTCAACCAACAGGGAAGAGACCCAGTACTTC. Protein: CASSSTNREETQYF. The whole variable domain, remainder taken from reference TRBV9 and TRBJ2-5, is DSGVTQTPKHLITATGQRVTLRCSPRSGDLSVYWYQQSLDQGLQFLIQYYNGEERAKGNILERFSAQQFPDLHSELNLSSLELGDSALYFCASSSTNREETQYFGPGTRLLVL.